The 20 T cell receptor beta chains reported below all come from one sample, sequenced in a study of response to subunit inactivated influenza vaccine. TCRdb fed the RT-PCR reads into MiXCR, producing one record per CDR3 protein. The table records some 500,000 distinct CDR3 sequences, roughly 13% of them present only once. The specimen was PBMCs from blood, collected about 40 days after vaccination. These receptors were collected from a man aged 45-65 years who received an inactivated influenza vaccine.

The table lists this clonotype with a few counts. V is TRBV20-1 and J is TRBJ1-6, with D uncertain. The length of the CDR3 is 13 residues. Trimming took 3 bases from V and 6 from J, leaving 9 bases between them. Germline assignment: CDR1 DFQATT and CDR2 SNEGSKA (reference sequence). CDR3 in DNA: TGCAGTGCTAGGGTCGACGGTAATTCACCCCTCCACTTT. This translates into CSARVDGNSPLHF.

This rearrangement joins TRBV4-1 to TRBJ1-2; no definite D call. V was pared by 4 bases and J by 4 bases, with 16 bases between. The CDR3 spans 15 residues. CDR1 and CDR2 from the germline V gene are MGHRA and YSYEKL. DNA of the CDR3: TGCGCCAGCAGCCTCGAGGGCAGACGAATCTATGGCTACACCTTC. It encodes CASSLEGRRIYGYTF.

This clonotype was recorded a few times. The chain links TRBV6-2 or TRBV6-3 to TRBJ2-5; D possibly corresponds to TRBD1 (6 bases). CDR3 length: 13 residues. V gave up 4 bases and J gave up 4 bases, with 10 bases separating them. The germline V gene encodes CDR1 MNHEY and CDR2 SVGEGT. The DNA for the CDR3 is TGTGCCAGCAGTTTAAACAGGGCAGAGACCCAGTACTTC. Protein sequence: CASSLNRAETQYF.

This clonotype was recorded a few times. The chain is built from TRBV4-3 and TRBJ2-1, with 7 bases fitting TRBD1. From germline, CDR1 is LGHNA and CDR2 YSLEER. CDR3 length: 15 amino acids. The V and J ends lost 1 base and 5 bases, in that order; junction bases with no gene match: 5. In DNA form, the CDR3 reads TGCGCCAGCAGCCAAGGACAGGGATGGCACAATGAGCAGTTCTTC. This gives the protein CASSQGQGWHNEQFF.

This clonotype was recorded a few times. V and J are TRBV20-1 and TRBJ2-1; D gene uncertain. Trimming pared 1 base from V and 8 bases from J, leaving 6 bases between. The CDR3 length is 11 residues. The germline gives CDR1 DFQATT, CDR2 SNEGSKA (reference sequence). DNA for the CDR3: TGCAGTGCTAGAGTCCTGGATGAGCAGTTCTTC. Translated: CSARVLDEQFF.

The V gene is TRBV7-8, the J gene TRBJ2-7; 8 bases are a match to TRBD1. V was pared by 2 bases and J by 4 bases, with 4 bases of the junction left unmatched. The germline V gene has CDR1 SGHVS and CDR2 FQNEAQ. The CDR3 covers 14 residues. This CDR3 reads CASSLYDRGYEQYF. The CDR3 DNA reads as TGTGCCAGCAGCTTATACGACAGGGGTTACGAGCAGTACTTC.

Regarding this clonotype: The junction shows a germline mismatch at one end, possibly a read error. The chain has TRBV10-2 and TRBJ1-2; 7 nucleotides agree with TRBD1. The CDR3 spans 13 residues. Germline CDR1 reads WSHSY; CDR2 reads SAAADI. Here the CDR3 reads CACRGTEDYGYTF. For the CDR3, the DNA is TGCGCCTGCAGGGGGACAGAAGACTATGGCTACACCTTC.

This clonotype was recorded a few times. The chain employs TRBV20-1 and TRBJ2-3; a weak D match, TRBD1 (6 bases). Deletions cut 2 bases from V and 6 bases from J, with 21 bases between. This CDR3 is 16 amino acids long. Germline CDR1 is DFQATT and CDR2 is SNEGSKA (reference sequence). The CDR3: CSARKGGQQKRDTQYF. CDR3 in DNA: TGCAGTGCTAGAAAGGGCGGACAGCAAAAGAGGGATACGCAGTATTTT.

The V gene is TRBV6-2 or TRBV6-3, the J gene TRBJ1-5, with TRBD1 matching 7 bases. This CDR3 spans 15 amino acids. J gave up 7 bases and V 8 bases, and 14 bases lay outside the gene matches. The germline V gene encodes CDR1 MNHEY and CDR2 SVGEGT. The CDR3 protein is CASATDREAKQPQHF. In DNA form, the CDR3 reads TGTGCCAGCGCTACCGACAGGGAAGCGAAGCAGCCCCAGCATTTT.

There are a few counts of this clonotype. V usage is TRBV11-2 and J usage is TRBJ2-7, with TRBD2 matching 8 bases. The CDR3 has 16 amino acids. Germline values: CDR1 SGHAT, CDR2 FQNNGV. J was trimmed by 3 bases and V by 5 bases; bases with no gene match: 12. This chain's CDR3 is CASSHTLAGYSYEQYF. For the CDR3, the DNA is TGTGCCAGCAGCCATACTTTAGCGGGATATAGCTACGAGCAGTACTTC.

Many counts were recorded for this clonotype. The chain couples TRBV10-3 to TRBJ2-5, with TRBD1 as a possible D gene (5 bases). The CDR3 is made up of 13 amino acids. V lost 2 bases and J lost 3, with 7 bases in between. Per germline, CDR1 ENHRY and CDR2 SYGVKD. Here the CDR3 reads CAISEGQEETQYF. The CDR3 region has the DNA TGTGCCATCAGTGAGGGACAAGAAGAGACCCAGTACTTC.

The chain recombines TRBV12-3 or TRBV12-4 with TRBJ2-5, with 7 bases fitting TRBD2. The length of the CDR3 is 15 residues. V lost 4 bases to trimming and J lost 0 bases; unmatched junction nucleotides: 5. CDR3 sequence reads: CASSWRGRDQETQYF. The CDR3 coding sequence is TGTGCCAGCAGTTGGCGGGGGAGGGACCAAGAGACCCAGTACTTC.

The chain combines TRBV20-1 with TRBJ2-1; 7 nucleotides line up with TRBD2. The ends lost 5 bases at V and 3 bases at J; junction bases unmatched: 10. This CDR3 is 15 amino acids long. Germline V lookup: CDR1 DFQATT, CDR2 SNEGSKA (reference sequence). Here the CDR3 reads CSAPKLALNYNEQFF. The DNA of the CDR3 is TGCAGTGCTCCAAAACTAGCGCTTAACTACAATGAGCAGTTCTTC.

This clonotype was seen more than once but under ten times. The chain links TRBV14 to TRBJ2-5; D might be TRBD2 (7 bases). This CDR3 has 16 amino acids. The ends were cut back, 4 bases at V and 0 bases at J, with 15 bases in the middle. Per germline, CDR1 SGHDN and CDR2 FVKESK. CDR3 residues: CASSRGGKPHQETQYF. The CDR3 DNA reads TGTGCCAGCAGCCGCGGGGGCAAACCTCACCAAGAGACCCAGTACTTC.

This clonotype was seen a handful of times. The rearrangement uses TRBV20-1 and TRBJ2-5; 8 nucleotides match TRBD2. The CDR3 has 13 residues. The V gene's germline CDR1 is DFQATT and CDR2 SNEGSKA (reference sequence). Unmatched junction bases numbered 6, after V lost 4 bases and J lost 5 bases. CDR3 sequence (DNA): TGCAGTGCTATTATGACTAGCGAGGAGACCCAGTACTTC. It yields the protein CSAIMTSEETQYF.

This clonotype was picked up a small number of times. The genes are TRBV20-1 and TRBJ2-7, with unresolved D. Germline CDR1 DFQATT, CDR2 SNEGSKA (reference sequence). The ends were cut back, 3 bases at V and 4 bases at J, with 10 bases in the middle. The CDR3 spans 12 residues. CDR3 protein: CSARPGLYEQYF. CDR3 DNA sequence: TGCAGTGCTAGGCCCGGGTTATACGAGCAGTACTTC.

The genes are TRBV7-2 and TRBJ2-3; 9 bases map to TRBD2. This CDR3 is built from 13 residues. The V segment lost 5 bases and the J segment 8 bases; nucleotides outside the gene matches: 5. Germline CDR1 is SGHTA and CDR2 is FQGNSA. CDR3 sequence reads: CASSISGSGTQYF. The CDR3, as DNA: TGTGCCAGCAGCATTAGCGGGAGTGGTACGCAGTATTTT.

This clonotype turned up a few times. This chain links TRBV7-2 with TRBJ2-3; D is unclear. The CDR3 consists of 15 residues. The V gene's germline CDR1 is SGHTA and CDR2 FQGNSA. V lost 5 bases and J 2 bases, leaving 14 bases between the germline ends. The CDR3 is CASSQRPISTDTQYF. The CDR3 bases are TGTGCCAGCAGCCAACGACCGATATCCACAGATACGCAGTATTTT. Combining the CDR3 with reference TRBV7-2 and TRBJ2-3 gives the whole variable domain GAGVSQSPSNKVTEKGKDVELRCDPISGHTALYWYRQSLGQGLEFLIYFQGNSAPDKSGLPSDRFSAERTGGSVSTLTIQRTQQEDSAVYLCASSQRPISTDTQYFGPGTRLTVL.

The V call is TRBV10-3, the J call TRBJ1-5; a weak D match, TRBD1 (5 bases). Trimming shortened V by 10 bases and J by 1 base, and 11 bases separated the two germline ends. From germline, CDR1 is ENHRY and CDR2 SYGVKD. This CDR3 spans 13 amino acids. As DNA, the CDR3 is TGTGCCACCTCCGGGGGAAGCAATCAGCCCCAGCATTTT. This gives the protein CATSGGSNQPQHF.

The chain employs TRBV7-9 and TRBJ2-7; D is undetermined. The CDR3 runs 13 residues. Germline-derived CDR1 and CDR2 are SEHNR and FQNEAQ (reference sequence). The ends were cut back, 2 bases at V and 4 bases at J, with 9 bases in the middle. In nucleotides, the CDR3 is TGTGCCAGCAGCTTACTTAATGCTTACGAGCAGTACTTC. Protein: CASSLLNAYEQYF.